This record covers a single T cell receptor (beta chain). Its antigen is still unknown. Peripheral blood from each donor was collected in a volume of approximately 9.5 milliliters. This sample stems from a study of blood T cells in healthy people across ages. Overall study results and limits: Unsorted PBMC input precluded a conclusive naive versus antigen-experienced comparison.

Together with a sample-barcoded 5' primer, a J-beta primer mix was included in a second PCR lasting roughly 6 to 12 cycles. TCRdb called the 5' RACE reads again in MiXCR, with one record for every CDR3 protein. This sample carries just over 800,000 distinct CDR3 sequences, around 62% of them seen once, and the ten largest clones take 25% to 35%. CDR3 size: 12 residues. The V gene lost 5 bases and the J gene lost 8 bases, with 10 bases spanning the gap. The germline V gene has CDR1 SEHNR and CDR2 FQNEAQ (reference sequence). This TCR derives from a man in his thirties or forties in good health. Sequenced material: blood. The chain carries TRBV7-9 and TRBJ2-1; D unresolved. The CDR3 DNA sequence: TGTGCCAGCAGCCTACGGAATGATGAGCAGTTCTTC. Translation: CASSLRNDEQFF.